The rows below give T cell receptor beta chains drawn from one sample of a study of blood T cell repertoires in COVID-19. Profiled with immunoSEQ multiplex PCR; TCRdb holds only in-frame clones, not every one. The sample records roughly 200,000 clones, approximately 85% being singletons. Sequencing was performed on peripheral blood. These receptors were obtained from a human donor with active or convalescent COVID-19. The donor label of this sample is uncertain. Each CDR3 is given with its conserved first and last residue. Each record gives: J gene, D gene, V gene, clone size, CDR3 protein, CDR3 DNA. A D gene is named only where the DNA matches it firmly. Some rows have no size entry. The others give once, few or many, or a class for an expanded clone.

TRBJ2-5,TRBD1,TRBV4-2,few,CASSLGRGETQYF,TGTGCCAGCAGCCTTGGCAGGGGGGAGACCCAGTACTTC
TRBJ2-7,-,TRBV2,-,CASTRSPPRRGSYEQYF,TGTGCCAGCACCCGAAGCCCTCCAAGGAGGGGCTCCTACGAGCAGTACTTC
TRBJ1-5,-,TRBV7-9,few,CASSRGQNNQPQHF,TGTGCCAGCAGTCGCGGACAGAACAATCAGCCCCAGCATTTT
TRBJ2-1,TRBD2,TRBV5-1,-,CASSLAGSGGAGEQFF,TGCGCCAGCAGCTTGGCGGGTAGCGGGGGGGCCGGTGAGCAGTTCTTC
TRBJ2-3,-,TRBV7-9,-,CASSLTGINTDTQYF,TGTGCCAGCAGCTTAACCGGGATAAACACAGATACGCAGTATTTT
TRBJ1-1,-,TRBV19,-,CASSASTANTEAFF,TGTGCCAGTAGTGCCTCGACAGCGAACACTGAAGCTTTCTTT
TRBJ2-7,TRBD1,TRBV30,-,CAWDTGASSYEQYF,TGTGCCTGGGATACAGGGGCGAGCTCCTACGAGCAGTACTTC
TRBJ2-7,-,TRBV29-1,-,CSAQRDRGQYF,TGCAGCGCGCAGAGAGATAGGGGGCAGTACTTC
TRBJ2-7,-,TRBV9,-,CASSVGRGSYEQYF,TGTGCCAGCAGCGTAGGGCGGGGCTCCTACGAGCAGTACTTC
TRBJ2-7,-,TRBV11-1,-,CASSPEQGYYEQYF,TGTGCCAGCAGTCCAGAACAGGGTTACTACGAGCAGTACTTC
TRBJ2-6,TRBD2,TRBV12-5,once,CASGLVRLAGAGANVLTF,TGTGCTAGTGGTTTGGTAAGACTAGCGGGAGCTGGGGCCAACGTCCTGACTTTC
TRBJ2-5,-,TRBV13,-,CASSLVRGGRETQYF,TGTGCCAGCAGCTTAGTGAGGGGGGGCCGAGAGACCCAGTACTTC
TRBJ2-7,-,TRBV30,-,CAWSGVRGYEQYF,TGTGCCTGGAGTGGGGTCCGAGGCTACGAGCAGTACTTC
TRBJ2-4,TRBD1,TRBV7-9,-,CASSYGTALAKNIQYF,TGTGCCAGCAGCTATGGGACAGCTCTAGCCAAAAACATTCAGTACTTC
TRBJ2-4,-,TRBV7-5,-,CVRSFLQGTQALGKNIQYF,TGTGTCAGAAGCTTTCTACAGGGAACCCAGGCCCTTGGCAAAAACATTCAGTACTTC
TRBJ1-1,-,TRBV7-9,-,CASSLGPGIAFF,TGTGCCAGCAGCTTAGGCCCAGGGATAGCTTTCTTT
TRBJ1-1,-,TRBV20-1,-,CSATYTEAFF,TGCAGCGCTACTTACACTGAAGCTTTCTTT
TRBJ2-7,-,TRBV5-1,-,CASSLAGAVGQYF,TGCGCCAGCAGCTTGGCAGGGGCGGTAGGGCAGTACTTC
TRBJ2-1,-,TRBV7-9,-,CASSLGLSGNEQFF,TGTGCCAGCAGCTTAGGCCTGTCGGGAAATGAGCAGTTCTTC
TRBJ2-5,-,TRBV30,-,CAWSWTAPRETQYF,TGTGCCTGGTCCTGGACTGCCCCACGGGAGACCCAGTACTTC
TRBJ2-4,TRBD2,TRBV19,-,CASSIRREGIAKNIQYF,TGTGCCAGTAGTATTAGACGGGAGGGGATAGCCAAAAACATTCAGTACTTC
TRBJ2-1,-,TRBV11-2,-,CASSSGHPSYNEQFF,TGTGCCAGCAGCTCCGGACACCCCTCCTACAATGAGCAGTTCTTC
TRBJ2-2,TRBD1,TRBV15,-,CATSKDRGRTGELFF,TGTGCCACCAGTAAGGACAGGGGGCGAACCGGGGAGCTGTTTTTT
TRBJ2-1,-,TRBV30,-,CAWSVQDNEQFF,TGTGCCTGGAGTGTACAGGACAATGAGCAGTTCTTC
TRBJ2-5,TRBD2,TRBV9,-,CASSPRSGGREETQYF,TGTGCCAGCAGCCCCCGGAGCGGGGGGAGGGAAGAGACCCAGTACTTC
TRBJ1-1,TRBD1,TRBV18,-,CASSPFLTGGTEAFF,TGTGCCAGCTCACCGTTCCTTACAGGGGGCACTGAAGCTTTCTTT
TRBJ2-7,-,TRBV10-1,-,CASSGQGRNEQYF,TGCGCCAGCAGTGGCCAGGGGCGAAACGAGCAGTACTTC
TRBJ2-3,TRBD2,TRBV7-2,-,CASSLGLAGSTSTDTQYF,TGTGCCAGCAGCCTGGGACTAGCGGGGTCGACTAGCACAGATACGCAGTATTTT
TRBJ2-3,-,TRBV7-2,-,CASSPFPRGLNTDTQYF,TGTGCCAGCAGCCCGTTCCCGAGGGGACTCAACACAGATACGCAGTATTTT
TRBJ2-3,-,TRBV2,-,CASSVSDTQYF,TGTGCCAGCAGTGTGTCGGATACGCAGTATTTT
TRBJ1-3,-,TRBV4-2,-,CASSQGQGTLSGNTIYF,TGTGCCAGCAGCCAGGGTCAGGGAACGCTCTCTGGAAACACCATATATTTT
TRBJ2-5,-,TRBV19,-,CASSIGSWETQYF,TGTGCCAGTAGTATCGGGAGCTGGGAGACCCAGTACTTC
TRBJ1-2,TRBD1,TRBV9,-,CASSRGDRVNYGYTF,TGTGCCAGCAGCCGGGGGGACAGGGTGAACTATGGCTACACCTTC
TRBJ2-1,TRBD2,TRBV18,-,CASSPLLAGANEQFF,TGTGCCAGCTCACCACTACTAGCGGGGGCCAATGAGCAGTTCTTC
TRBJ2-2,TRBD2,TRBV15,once,CATSTFVLAGMENTGELFF,TGTGCCACCAGCACCTTTGTACTAGCGGGAATGGAGAACACCGGGGAGCTGTTTTTT
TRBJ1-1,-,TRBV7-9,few,CAILQGWTEAFF,TGTGCCATCCTACAGGGATGGACTGAAGCTTTCTTT
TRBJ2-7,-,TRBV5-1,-,CASSYGPVEYEQYF,TGCGCCAGCAGTTACGGCCCTGTGGAGTACGAGCAGTACTTC
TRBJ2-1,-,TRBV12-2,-,CASRFNPSDFYHNEQFF,TGTGCAAGTCGTTTTAACCCTAGCGACTTCTACCACAATGAGCAGTTCTTC
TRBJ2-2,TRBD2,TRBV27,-,CASSLSSGRAKPGELFF,TGTGCCAGCAGTTTATCATCGGGGAGGGCCAAACCCGGGGAGCTGTTTTTT
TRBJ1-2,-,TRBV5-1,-,CASSYRGDGYTF,TGCGCCAGCAGTTATCGGGGGGATGGCTACACCTTC
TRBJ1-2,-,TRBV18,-,CASSQQARGGYTF,TGTGCCAGCTCACAGCAGGCTCGTGGTGGCTACACCTTC
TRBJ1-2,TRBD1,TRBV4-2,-,CASSHGQDNYGYTF,TGTGCCAGCAGCCATGGACAGGATAACTATGGCTACACCTTC
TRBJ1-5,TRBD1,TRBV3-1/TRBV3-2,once,CASSSGGGARSQPQHF,TGTGCCAGCAGCTCAGGAGGGGGCGCGAGGAGTCAGCCCCAGCATTTT
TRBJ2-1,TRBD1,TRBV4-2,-,CASSQDRGLEFF,TGTGCCAGCAGCCAAGACAGGGGGCTGGAGTTCTTC
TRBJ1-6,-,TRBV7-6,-,CASSSDLTGLGNSPLHF,TGTGCCAGCAGCTCTGACCTCACAGGGCTGGGGAATTCACCCCTCCACTTT
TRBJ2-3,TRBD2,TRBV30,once,CAWDFSGSYTDTQYF,TGTGCCTGGGATTTCAGCGGGAGTTATACAGATACGCAGTATTTT
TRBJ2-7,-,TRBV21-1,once,CASSPGGWTGGIYEQYF,TGTGCCAGCAGCCCCGGTGGGTGGACAGGGGGCATATACGAGCAGTACTTC
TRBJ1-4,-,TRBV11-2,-,CASSLGRRGANEKLFF,TGTGCCAGCAGCTTAGGACGCCGGGGGGCGAATGAAAAACTGTTTTTT
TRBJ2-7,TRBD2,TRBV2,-,CASRRQSSGVYEQYF,TGTGCCAGCAGAAGGCAATCTAGCGGGGTCTACGAGCAGTACTTC
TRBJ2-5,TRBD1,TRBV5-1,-,CASSLLGGRETQYF,TGCGCCAGCAGCTTGTTAGGGGGCAGAGAGACCCAGTACTTC
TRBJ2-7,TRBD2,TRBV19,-,CATHSSGGREQYF,TGTGCCACCCATTCAAGCGGGGGCCGGGAGCAGTACTTC
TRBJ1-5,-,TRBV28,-,CASRPSEIQPQHF,TGTGCCAGCAGACCCTCGGAGATTCAGCCCCAGCATTTT
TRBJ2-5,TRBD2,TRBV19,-,CASSIVASGVQETQYF,TGTGCCAGTAGTATTGTCGCTAGCGGGGTGCAAGAGACCCAGTACTTC
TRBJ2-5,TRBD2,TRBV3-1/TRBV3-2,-,CASSQVEIAGGFKETQYF,TGTGCCAGCAGCCAAGTAGAGATAGCGGGCGGATTCAAAGAGACCCAGTACTTC
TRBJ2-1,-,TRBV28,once,CASSEEEPEANLEQFF,TGTGCCAGCTCAGAGGAGGAGCCGGAGGCGAACCTTGAGCAGTTCTTC
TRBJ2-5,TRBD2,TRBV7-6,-,CASSLEGLAISETQYF,TGTGCCAGCAGCTTAGAGGGACTAGCGATTTCAGAGACCCAGTACTTC
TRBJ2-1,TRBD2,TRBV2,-,CASSPRLAGANEQFF,TGTGCCAGCAGTCCCCGACTAGCGGGAGCCAATGAGCAGTTCTTC
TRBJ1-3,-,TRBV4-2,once,CASSQGFDTGPRNTIYF,TGTGCCAGCAGCCAAGGTTTTGACACTGGGCCGAGAAACACCATATATTTT